The 14 T cell receptor beta chains presented below share a single source sample, sequenced in a study of T cell responses to AZD1222 COVID-19 vaccine. Clones were read by immunoSEQ multiplex PCR, and TCRdb kept only the in-frame ones, dropping some. The sample has under 200,000 clones; 85% to 95% are singletons. The source material was peripheral blood, sampled on day 0 of AZD1222 vaccination. Receptors originate from an adult in good health.

The chain is built from TRBV24-1 and TRBJ2-3; D is unresolved. Germline V gene data show CDR1 as KGHDR and CDR2 as SFDVKD. The length of the CDR3 is 12 residues. V lost 6 bases to trimming and J lost 0 bases, with 3 bases between them. In DNA, the CDR3 is TGTGCCACCAGTATTAGCACAGATACGCAGTATTTT. This gives the protein CATSISTDTQYF.

The V call is TRBV3-1 (or the pseudogene TRBV3-2), the J call TRBJ2-2; D gene ambiguous. In germline, CDR1 is LGHDT, CDR2 YNNKEL (reference sequence). The CDR3 has 13 amino acids. V was pared by 2 bases and J by 6 bases, with 7 bases between. Written as DNA, the CDR3 is TGTGCCAGCAGCCAACTGGGATCCGGGGAGCTGTTTTTT. Its protein product is CASSQLGSGELFF.

The CDR3 reads CASSSGGNQPQHF. The CDR3 DNA sequence: TGTGCCAGCAGCTCAGGGGGCAATCAGCCCCAGCATTTT. The V and J genes are TRBV2 and TRBJ1-5, with a weak D call TRBD1 (6 bases). CDR3 length: 13 amino acids. Trimming took 6 bases from V and 2 from J, leaving 8 bases between them. CDR1 SNHLY and CDR2 FYNNEI come from the germline V gene. The full variable domain, with the rest looked up from reference TRBV2 and TRBJ1-5, is EPEVTQTPSHQVTQMGQEVILRCVPISNHLYFYWYRQILGQKVEFLVSFYNNEISEKSEIFDDQFSVERPDGSNFTLKIRSTKLEDSAMYFCASSSGGNQPQHFGDGTRLSIL.

This chain links TRBV13 with TRBJ2-1, with D possibly being TRBD2 (5 bases). Germline assignment: CDR1 PRHDT and CDR2 FYEKMQ (reference sequence). There are 15 residues in the CDR3. Trimming took 1 base from V and 3 from J, leaving 10 bases between them. CDR3 DNA: TGTGCCAGCAGCTTAGCCCCAGCGGACTACAATGAGCAGTTCTTC. Translation gives CASSLAPADYNEQFF. Based on the CDR3 plus reference TRBV13 and TRBJ2-1, the full variable domain is AAGVIQSPRHLIKEKRETATLKCYPIPRHDTVYWYQQGPGQDPQFLISFYEKMQSDKGSIPDRFSAQQFSDYHSELNMSSLELGDSALYFCASSLAPADYNEQFFGPGTRLTVL.

This clone showed up just a few times. The rearrangement links TRBV24-1 to TRBJ2-2, with D possibly matching TRBD1 (5 bases). V gave up 1 base and J gave up 3 bases, with 5 bases separating them. In germline, CDR1 is KGHDR, CDR2 SFDVKD. The CDR3 spans 14 residues. This chain's CDR3 is CATSDFRDTGELFF. CDR3 coding DNA: TGTGCCACCAGTGATTTCAGGGACACCGGGGAGCTGTTTTTT.

The chain links TRBV5-5 to TRBJ1-1; D gene ambiguous. The germline gives CDR1 SGHKS, CDR2 YYEKEE (reference sequence). The CDR3 runs 17 residues. Trimming pared 3 bases from V and 0 bases from J, leaving 18 bases between. CDR3 amino acids: CASSSRTTRFMNTEAFF. The CDR3 DNA is TGTGCCAGCAGCTCCCGGACCACCAGGTTCATGAACACTGAAGCTTTCTTT.

CDR3 nucleotides: TGTGCCACAGGACCCTTACCGGATACGCAGTATTTT. This translates into CATGPLPDTQYF. The chain is built from TRBV2 and TRBJ2-3, with unresolved D. V was trimmed by 10 bases and J by 6 bases, leaving 14 bases between them. CDR1 and CDR2 from the germline V gene are SNHLY and FYNNEI. CDR3 length: 12 amino acids.

The chain uses TRBV9 and TRBJ2-1, with TRBD2 matching 7 bases. The trim removed 2 bases at V and 2 bases at J, leaving 7 bases unmatched. Germline CDR1 is SGDLS and CDR2 is YYNGEE. This CDR3 contains 16 residues. The DNA for the CDR3 is TGTGCCAGCAGCGTCGGGCGGGAGTTCCCCTACAATGAGCAGTTCTTC. It specifies CASSVGREFPYNEQFF. The full variable domain, with the rest looked up from reference TRBV9 and TRBJ2-1, is DSGVTQTPKHLITATGQRVTLRCSPRSGDLSVYWYQQSLDQGLQFLIQYYNGEERAKGNILERFSAQQFPDLHSELNLSSLELGDSALYFCASSVGREFPYNEQFFGPGTRLTVL.

This clone occurred once. This chain uses TRBV9 with TRBJ2-2, with D possibly matching TRBD1 (7 bases). Germline V gene lookup returns CDR1 SGDLS and CDR2 YYNGEE. CDR3 size: 15 residues. The ends were cut back, 6 bases at V and 4 bases at J, with 16 bases in the middle. The CDR3: CASNWGDRATGELFF. The DNA of the CDR3 is TGTGCCAGCAACTGGGGGGACAGAGCCACCGGGGAGCTGTTTTTT.

V usage is TRBV5-5 and J usage is TRBJ1-3; tentative D call: TRBD1 (5 bases). In germline, CDR1 is SGHKS, CDR2 YYEKEE (reference sequence). V lost 0 bases and J lost 2, with 6 bases in between. This CDR3 region has 14 residues. The CDR3 loop reads CASSLVGAGNTIYF. As DNA, the CDR3 is TGTGCCAGCAGCTTGGTAGGGGCTGGAAACACCATATATTTT.

Concerning this clone: A junction boundary mismatches the germline segment, possibly from a read error. The J gene is TRBJ1-5, the V gene TRBV12-3 or TRBV12-4, with a possible D match to TRBD1 (5 bases). The CDR3 has 12 residues. The CDR3, as DNA: TGTGCCAGCAGATTAGGGGTTATGGCCCAGCATTTT. Protein product: CASRLGVMAQHF.

This chain uses TRBV28 with TRBJ2-7, with TRBD1 matching over 7 bases. V lost 8 bases and J lost 6; bases outside the gene matches: 7. This CDR3 region has 12 residues. Germline V gene sequence: CDR1 MDHEN, CDR2 SYDVKM. CDR3 amino acids: CASADREVEQYF. The CDR3 DNA follows: TGTGCCAGCGCCGACAGGGAAGTCGAGCAGTACTTC.

The chain uses TRBV19 and TRBJ1-5, with no clear D. Germline V gene lookup returns CDR1 LNHDA and CDR2 SQIVND (reference sequence). Trimming took off 3 bases at V and 7 bases at J, with 13 bases between the two ends. This CDR3 has 14 residues. CDR3 nucleotide sequence: TGTGCCAGTAGTATCGAGTCCCCGAAGCAGCCCCAGCATTTT. Translating gives CASSIESPKQPQHF.

This chain uses TRBV27 with TRBJ2-7; TRBD1 agrees at 7 bases. The CDR3 covers 15 residues. Germline V gene lookup returns CDR1 MNHEY and CDR2 SMNVEV (reference sequence). V lost 5 bases to trimming and J lost 3 bases; unmatched junction nucleotides: 10. The CDR3 spells CASSIGTAPIYEQYF. The DNA for the CDR3 is TGTGCCAGCAGTATCGGGACAGCCCCGATCTACGAGCAGTACTTC.